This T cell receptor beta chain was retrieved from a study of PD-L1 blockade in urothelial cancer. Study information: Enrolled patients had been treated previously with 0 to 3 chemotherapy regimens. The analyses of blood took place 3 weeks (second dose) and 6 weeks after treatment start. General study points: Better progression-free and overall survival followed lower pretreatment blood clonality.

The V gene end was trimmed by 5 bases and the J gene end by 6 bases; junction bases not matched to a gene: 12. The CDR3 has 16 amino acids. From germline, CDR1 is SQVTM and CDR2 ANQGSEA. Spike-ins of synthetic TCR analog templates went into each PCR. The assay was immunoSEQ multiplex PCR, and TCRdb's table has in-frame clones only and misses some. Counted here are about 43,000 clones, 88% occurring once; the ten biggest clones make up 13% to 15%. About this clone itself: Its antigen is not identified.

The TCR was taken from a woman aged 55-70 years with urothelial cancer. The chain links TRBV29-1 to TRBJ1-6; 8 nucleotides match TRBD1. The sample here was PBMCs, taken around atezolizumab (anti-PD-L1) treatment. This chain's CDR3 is CSVRETGQGGNSPLHF. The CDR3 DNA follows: TGCAGCGTTCGGGAAACCGGACAGGGTGGTAATTCACCCCTCCACTTT. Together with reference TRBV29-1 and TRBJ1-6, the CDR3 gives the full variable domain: SAVISQKPSRDICQRGTSLTIQCQVDSQVTMMFWYRQQPGQSLTLIATANQGSEATYESGFVIDKFPISRPNLTFSTLTVSNMSPEDSSIYLCSVRETGQGGNSPLHFGNGTRLTVT.